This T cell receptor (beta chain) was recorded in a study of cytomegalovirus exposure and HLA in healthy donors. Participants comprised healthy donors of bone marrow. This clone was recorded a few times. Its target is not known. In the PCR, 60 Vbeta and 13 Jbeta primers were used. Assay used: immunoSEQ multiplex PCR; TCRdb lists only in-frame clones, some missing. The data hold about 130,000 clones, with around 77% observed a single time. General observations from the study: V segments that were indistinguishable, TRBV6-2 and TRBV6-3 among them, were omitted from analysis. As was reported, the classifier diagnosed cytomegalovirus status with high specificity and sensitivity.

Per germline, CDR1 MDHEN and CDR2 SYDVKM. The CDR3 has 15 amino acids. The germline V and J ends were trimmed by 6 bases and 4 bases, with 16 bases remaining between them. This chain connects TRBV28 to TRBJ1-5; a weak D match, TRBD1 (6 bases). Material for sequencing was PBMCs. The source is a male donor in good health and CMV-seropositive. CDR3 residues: CASRGDGQTNQPQHF. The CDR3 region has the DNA TGTGCCAGCAGAGGGGACGGACAGACTAATCAGCCCCAGCATTTT.